These T cell receptor beta chains were read from a single sample in a study of T-cell memory formation after mild COVID-19. TCRdb re-called the 5' RACE reads with MiXCR, one entry per CDR3 protein. The sample carries 300,000 to 350,000 distinct CDR3 sequences, just under 20% recorded once. The specimen was PBMCs or a T cell subset sorted from them (not recorded which). The receptors derive from a young man who had mild COVID-19 (a few samples of this study predate the infection). Cell type and time point are not known. The CDR3 runs from the conserved cysteine through the conserved F or W. Size values are once, few and many counts, or a class for expanded clones, and some rows have none.

j_gene: TRBJ2-3; v_gene: TRBV7-9; len: 15; abundance: -; CDR3aa: CASSLVGGGEDTQYF
j_gene: TRBJ1-1; v_gene: TRBV5-5; len: 14; abundance: -; CDR3aa: CASSFLGVDTEAFF
j_gene: TRBJ2-3; v_gene: TRBV14; len: 18; abundance: -; CDR3aa: CASSQGHPFPPSTDTQYF
j_gene: TRBJ2-2; v_gene: TRBV20-1; len: 15; abundance: -; CDR3aa: CSTPRRLGDGGELFF
j_gene: TRBJ2-2; v_gene: TRBV2; len: 13; abundance: -; CDR3aa: CASNRGLTGELFF
j_gene: TRBJ2-3; v_gene: TRBV9; len: 16; abundance: -; CDR3aa: CASSVAGQISTDTQYF
j_gene: TRBJ2-1; v_gene: TRBV9; len: 15; abundance: few; CDR3aa: CASSAPGQPNIEQFF
j_gene: TRBJ2-2; v_gene: TRBV10-3; len: 16; abundance: few; CDR3aa: CAIAPGQGANTGELFF
j_gene: TRBJ1-1; v_gene: TRBV11-2; len: 15; abundance: few; CDR3aa: CASSSYPGPNTEAFF
j_gene: TRBJ2-1; v_gene: TRBV6-2/TRBV6-3; len: 16; abundance: few; CDR3aa: CASNQDRPSPYNEQFF
j_gene: TRBJ1-2; v_gene: TRBV5-5; len: 12; abundance: -; CDR3aa: CASTDTNYGYTF
j_gene: TRBJ2-1; v_gene: TRBV20-1; len: 14; abundance: -; CDR3aa: CSARGAYGGDEQFF
j_gene: TRBJ2-7; v_gene: TRBV7-2; len: 12; abundance: many; CDR3aa: CASSPLGDEQYF
j_gene: TRBJ1-1; v_gene: TRBV28; len: 13; abundance: once; CDR3aa: CASSVPGATEAFF
j_gene: TRBJ2-3; v_gene: TRBV2; len: 23; abundance: few; CDR3aa: CASSEALASSRDRERDRTDTQYF
j_gene: TRBJ1-5; v_gene: TRBV6-5; len: 14; abundance: many; CDR3aa: CASSYSGGNQPQHF
j_gene: TRBJ2-1; v_gene: TRBV5-1; len: 15; abundance: -; CDR3aa: CASTPGRGPGDEQFF
j_gene: TRBJ2-5; v_gene: TRBV14; len: 15; abundance: -; CDR3aa: CASSQASTLQETQYF
j_gene: TRBJ2-7; v_gene: TRBV5-1; len: 16; abundance: few; CDR3aa: CASSLNTGGVHYEQYF
j_gene: TRBJ2-5; v_gene: TRBV9; len: 14; abundance: -; CDR3aa: CASSPQRGWETQYF
j_gene: TRBJ1-2; v_gene: TRBV6-2/TRBV6-3; len: 13; abundance: many; CDR3aa: CATSDREIYGYTF
j_gene: TRBJ2-5; v_gene: TRBV7-2; len: 15; abundance: -; CDR3aa: CASSSTGGFGETQYF
j_gene: TRBJ2-7; v_gene: TRBV5-1; len: 14; abundance: few; CDR3aa: CASTPGQGTYEQYF
j_gene: TRBJ1-1; v_gene: TRBV13; len: 14; abundance: few; CDR3aa: CASSGRTINTEAFF
j_gene: TRBJ2-2; v_gene: TRBV7-6; len: 14; abundance: -; CDR3aa: CASKPGGLAGELFF
j_gene: TRBJ2-1; v_gene: TRBV7-2; len: 15; abundance: -; CDR3aa: CASSFDRTPYNEQFF
j_gene: TRBJ2-2; v_gene: TRBV5-1; len: 15; abundance: -; CDR3aa: CASSSQGASTGELFF
j_gene: TRBJ2-1; v_gene: TRBV12-3/TRBV12-4; len: 13; abundance: -; CDR3aa: CASSSSDKREQFF
j_gene: TRBJ2-2; v_gene: TRBV21-1; len: 16; abundance: -; CDR3aa: CASSQGQGKNTGELFF
j_gene: TRBJ2-5; v_gene: TRBV5-1; len: 13; abundance: -; CDR3aa: CLQPGGFLETQYF
j_gene: TRBJ1-2; v_gene: TRBV2; len: 15; abundance: -; CDR3aa: CASRDTGVPGYGYTF
j_gene: TRBJ2-3; v_gene: TRBV7-8; len: 17; abundance: -; CDR3aa: CASSLRVGRGSTDTQYF
j_gene: TRBJ2-3; v_gene: TRBV7-9; len: 14; abundance: -; CDR3aa: CASSFRLAGNTQYF
j_gene: TRBJ2-1; v_gene: TRBV6-6; len: 14; abundance: -; CDR3aa: CASSYIGSSVAQFF
j_gene: TRBJ1-2; v_gene: TRBV5-1; len: 16; abundance: -; CDR3aa: CASSLSEGVTNYGYTF
j_gene: TRBJ2-1; v_gene: TRBV7-6; len: 14; abundance: -; CDR3aa: CASSPTGRWNEQFF
j_gene: TRBJ2-2; v_gene: TRBV12-3/TRBV12-4; len: 13; abundance: many; CDR3aa: CASSPLTTGELFF
j_gene: TRBJ2-3; v_gene: TRBV12-3/TRBV12-4; len: 17; abundance: few; CDR3aa: CASSLGLAGGGTDTQYF
j_gene: TRBJ1-2; v_gene: TRBV3-1; len: 14; abundance: few; CDR3aa: CASSVSTGSYGYTF
j_gene: TRBJ2-5; v_gene: TRBV24-1; len: 18; abundance: -; CDR3aa: CATSDLRIPRDSGETQYF
j_gene: TRBJ2-1; v_gene: TRBV6-2/TRBV6-3; len: 18; abundance: many; CDR3aa: CASKWSLGAFGSYNEQFF
j_gene: TRBJ1-1; v_gene: TRBV2; len: 15; abundance: few; CDR3aa: CASSESRVTGTEAFF
j_gene: TRBJ2-5; v_gene: TRBV4-3; len: 14; abundance: few; CDR3aa: CASSQEQGQETQYF
j_gene: TRBJ2-3; v_gene: TRBV20-1; len: 16; abundance: -; CDR3aa: CSARRGSPAVTDTQYF
j_gene: TRBJ2-1; v_gene: TRBV6-5; len: 15; abundance: once; CDR3aa: CASSETSGGAVEQFF
j_gene: TRBJ2-1; v_gene: TRBV7-8; len: 15; abundance: few; CDR3aa: CASSLDRGPYNEQFF
j_gene: TRBJ1-1; v_gene: TRBV18; len: 15; abundance: few; CDR3aa: CASSPRRDRVTEAFF
j_gene: TRBJ2-3; v_gene: TRBV18; len: 14; abundance: few; CDR3aa: CASSPGTGGNTQYF
j_gene: TRBJ2-5; v_gene: TRBV2; len: 13; abundance: few; CDR3aa: CASGDSGAETQYF
j_gene: TRBJ2-5; v_gene: TRBV12-3/TRBV12-4; len: 14; abundance: many; CDR3aa: CASSFGLARRTQYF
j_gene: TRBJ2-7; v_gene: TRBV21-1; len: 11; abundance: few; CDR3aa: CASSTPYEQYF
j_gene: TRBJ2-5; v_gene: TRBV9; len: 15; abundance: few; CDR3aa: CASSPSGGVEETQYF
j_gene: TRBJ1-1; v_gene: TRBV29-1; len: 11; abundance: few; CDR3aa: CSGGGVTEAFF
j_gene: TRBJ2-5; v_gene: TRBV6-5; len: 15; abundance: many; CDR3aa: CASSYRGNSQETQYF
j_gene: TRBJ2-5; v_gene: TRBV11-2; len: 15; abundance: few; CDR3aa: CASRLPGTSLETQYF